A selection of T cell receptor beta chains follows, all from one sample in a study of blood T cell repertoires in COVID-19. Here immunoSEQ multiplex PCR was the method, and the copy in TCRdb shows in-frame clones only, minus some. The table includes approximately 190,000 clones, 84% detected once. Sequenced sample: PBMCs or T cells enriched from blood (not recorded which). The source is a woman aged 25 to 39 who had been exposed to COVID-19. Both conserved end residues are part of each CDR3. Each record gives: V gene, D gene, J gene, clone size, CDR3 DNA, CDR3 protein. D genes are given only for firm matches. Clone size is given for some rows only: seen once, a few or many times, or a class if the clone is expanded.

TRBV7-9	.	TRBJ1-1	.	TGTGCCAGCAGCTTAGGGGGGCGGAACACTGAAGCTTTCTTT	CASSLGGRNTEAFF
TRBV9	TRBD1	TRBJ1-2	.	TGTGCCAGCAGTGGGAGCGGGACAGGGGTGGTTGGCTATGGCTACACCTTC	CASSGSGTGVVGYGYTF
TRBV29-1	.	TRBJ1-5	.	TGCAGCGTTGACGGGGAGCCCCAGCATTTT	CSVDGEPQHF
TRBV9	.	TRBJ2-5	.	TGTGCCAGCAGCCCAGCGGAGGGGACAGAGACCCAGTACTTC	CASSPAEGTETQYF
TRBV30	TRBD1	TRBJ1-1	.	TGTGCCTGGAGTACTCGACAGGGGACAATGAACACTGAAGCTTTCTTT	CAWSTRQGTMNTEAFF
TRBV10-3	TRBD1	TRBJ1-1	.	TGTGCCATCAGGGCAGGGGGCCGGTTAACTGAAGCTTTCTTT	CAIRAGGRLTEAFF
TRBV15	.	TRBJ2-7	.	TGTGCCACCAGCACCCTACAGAACTACGAGCAGTACTTC	CATSTLQNYEQYF
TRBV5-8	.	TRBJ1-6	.	TGTGCCAGCAGCCCAGGGGACAATTATAATTCACCCCTCCACTTT	CASSPGDNYNSPLHF
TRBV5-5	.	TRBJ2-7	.	TGTGCCAGCAGCTTGATGCAGGGAACCTACGAGCAGTACTTC	CASSLMQGTYEQYF
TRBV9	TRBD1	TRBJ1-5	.	TGTGCCAGCAGCGCAGGACAGGGGGAGGGACAGCCCCAGCATTTT	CASSAGQGEGQPQHF
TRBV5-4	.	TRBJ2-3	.	TGTGCCAGCAGCTTGGCTCCGGGAGTAGGGACAGATACGCAGTATTTT	CASSLAPGVGTDTQYF
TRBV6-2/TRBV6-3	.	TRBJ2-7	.	TGTGCCAGCAGCCTACTTGTCGACGAGCAGTACTTC	CASSLLVDEQYF
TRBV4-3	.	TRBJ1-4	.	TGCGCCAGCAGCCTCCGAGGCCTCGGAAAACTGTTTTTT	CASSLRGLGKLFF
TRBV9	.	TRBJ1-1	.	TGTGCCAGCAGCGTCGAGGGGGAGGGGTGGACTGAAGCTTTCTTT	CASSVEGEGWTEAFF
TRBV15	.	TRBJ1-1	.	TGTGCCACCAGCAGCGGTCGTGGGAACACTGAAGCTTTCTTT	CATSSGRGNTEAFF
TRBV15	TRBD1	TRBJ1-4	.	TGTGCCACAGCAGGGGCAGGGGGGGAAAAACTGTTTTTT	CATAGAGGEKLFF
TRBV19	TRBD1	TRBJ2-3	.	TGTGCCAGTAGTACGGGACAGGGGTTTATCGCAGATACGCAGTATTTT	CASSTGQGFIADTQYF
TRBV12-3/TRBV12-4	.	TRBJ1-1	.	TGTGCCAGCACTCCTGGACTGGAAGCTTTCTTT	CASTPGLEAFF
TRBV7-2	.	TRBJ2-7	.	TGTGCCAGCAGCTTGACTAGTGACTCCTACGAGCAGTACTTC	CASSLTSDSYEQYF
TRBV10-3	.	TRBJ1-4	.	TGTGCCATCAGTGAGGCGGGTCTTAATGAAAAACTGTTTTTT	CAISEAGLNEKLFF
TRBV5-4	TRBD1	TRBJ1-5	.	TGTGCCAGCAGTAACCGGGACAGTAATCAGCCCCAGCATTTT	CASSNRDSNQPQHF
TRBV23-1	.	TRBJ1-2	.	TGCGCCAGCAGTCAACACAGTGGATGCGGCTACACCTTC	CASSQHSGCGYTF
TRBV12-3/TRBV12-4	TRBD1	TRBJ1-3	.	TGTGCCAGCAGCTTGTACAGGGGGAACACCATATATTTT	CASSLYRGNTIYF
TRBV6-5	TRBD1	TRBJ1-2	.	TGTGCCAGCAGTTACCGGGCAGGGGGCGCCTCGAGTGGCTACACCTTC	CASSYRAGGASSGYTF
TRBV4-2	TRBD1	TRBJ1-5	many	TGTGCCAGCAGCCAAGCGACAGGGGGCATTAGCCAGCCCCAGCATTTT	CASSQATGGISQPQHF
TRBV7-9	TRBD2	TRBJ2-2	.	TGTGCCAGCCCCGGGGGGACTAGTATCTCCGGGGAGCTGTTTTTT	CASPGGTSISGELFF
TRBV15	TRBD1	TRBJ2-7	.	TGTGCCACCAGCGTGAACAGGGGTTACGAGCAGTACTTC	CATSVNRGYEQYF
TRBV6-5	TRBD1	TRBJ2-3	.	TGTGCCAGCAGTTACTCGTTGGACAGGGTGGGAGATACGCAGTATTTT	CASSYSLDRVGDTQYF
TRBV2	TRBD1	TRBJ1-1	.	TGTGCCAGCAGGACGGGGGCAGGGGGAAACACTGAAGCTTTCTTT	CASRTGAGGNTEAFF
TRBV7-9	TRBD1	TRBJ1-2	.	TGTGCCAGCAGCTTAGAATCGGCAGGGGGAGGCTACACCTTC	CASSLESAGGGYTF
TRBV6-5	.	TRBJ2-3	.	TGTGCCAGCACCCAAAACCCTAGCGCAGATACGCAGTATTTT	CASTQNPSADTQYF
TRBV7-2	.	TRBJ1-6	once	TGTGCCAGCAAAGCGATGGATTCACCCCTCCACTTT	CASKAMDSPLHF
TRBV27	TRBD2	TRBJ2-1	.	TGTGCCAGCAGTTTATTCTTAGCGGGGGCGAGGAATGAGCAGTTCTTC	CASSLFLAGARNEQFF
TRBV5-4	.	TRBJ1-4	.	TGTGCCAGCAGCTTGGAGGGAGGACCCAATGAAAAACTGTTTTTT	CASSLEGGPNEKLFF
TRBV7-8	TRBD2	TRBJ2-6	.	TGTGCCAGCAGCTTTAGACTAGCGGGGGGTATTTCCGATGGGGCCAACGTCCTGACTTTC	CASSFRLAGGISDGANVLTF
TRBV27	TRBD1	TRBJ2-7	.	TGTGCCAGCAGTAGACAGGACAGGGGGTTCAACGAGCAGTACTTC	CASSRQDRGFNEQYF
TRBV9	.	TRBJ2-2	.	TGTGCCAGCAGCGTAGCAGATAGCCCATACACCGGGGAGCTGTTTTTT	CASSVADSPYTGELFF
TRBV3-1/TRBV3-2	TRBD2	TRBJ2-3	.	TGTGCCAGCAGCGGCGACAGCGGGGGGAGCACAGATACGCAGTATTTT	CASSGDSGGSTDTQYF
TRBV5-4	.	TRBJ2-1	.	TGTGCCAGCAGCCCGACTAGGAGGGCACCCAATGAGCAGTTCTTC	CASSPTRRAPNEQFF
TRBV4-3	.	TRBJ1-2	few	TGCGCCAGCAGCGAGATCCTTCGTGGAGGGGACGATGGCTACACCTTC	CASSEILRGGDDGYTF
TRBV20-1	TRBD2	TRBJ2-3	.	TGCAGTGCTAGTAAGGTAGCGGGGGGGCTCGGCACAGATACGCAGTATTTT	CSASKVAGGLGTDTQYF
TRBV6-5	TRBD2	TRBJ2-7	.	TGTGCCAGCAGCGATGGACTAGCGGTGCCCTACGAGCAGTACTTC	CASSDGLAVPYEQYF
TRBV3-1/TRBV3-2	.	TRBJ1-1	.	TGTGCCAGCAGCCTGGGAGGGGGAAGCACTGAAGCTTTCTTT	CASSLGGGSTEAFF
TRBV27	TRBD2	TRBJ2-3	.	TGTGCCAGCAGTCCGGGGACTAGCCGAAGCACAGATACGCAGTATTTT	CASSPGTSRSTDTQYF
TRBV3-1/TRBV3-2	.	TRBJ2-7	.	TGTGCCAGCAGCCCCGCGGGTTCCCTCGCCTACGAGCAGTACTTC	CASSPAGSLAYEQYF
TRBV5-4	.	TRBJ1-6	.	TGTGCCAGCAGCATCCGAGGGGGATCTTCACCCCTCCACTTT	CASSIRGGSSPLHF